There are many counts of the clone carrying this TCR beta chain. Its antigen is undetermined. These data belong to a study of blood T cells in healthy people across ages. Study details: Roughly one uniquely barcoded beta molecule per two T cells was captured.

Using a J-beta primer mix together with a sample-barcoded 5' primer, a second PCR was run for roughly 6 to 12 cycles. Every molecule of cDNA carried a tag from a template-switch adaptor with 12 random nucleotides. TCRdb reanalysed the 5' RACE reads using MiXCR and keeps one entry per CDR3 protein. This sample carries about 640,000 distinct CDR3 sequences, about 30% of them seen once, and the ten largest clones take 15% to 19%. The study, taken as a whole, reports: Long-lived and aged donors differed, with more naive CD4+ cells and higher diversity in the long-lived. Age brought a roughly linear fall in TCR beta diversity measured per million T cells.

The length of the CDR3 is 14 residues. CDR1 is MNHEY and CDR2 is SVGAGI in the germline V gene. The ends lost 6 bases at V and 5 bases at J; junction bases unmatched: 6. Specimen: blood. This chain links TRBV6-5 with TRBJ2-7; 11 bases map to TRBD2. This sequence was found in a woman of 80 years or more in good health. Here the CDR3 DNA reads TGTGCCAGCAGACGACTAGCGGGGTTCGACGAGCAGTACTTC. Protein product: CASRRLAGFDEQYF.